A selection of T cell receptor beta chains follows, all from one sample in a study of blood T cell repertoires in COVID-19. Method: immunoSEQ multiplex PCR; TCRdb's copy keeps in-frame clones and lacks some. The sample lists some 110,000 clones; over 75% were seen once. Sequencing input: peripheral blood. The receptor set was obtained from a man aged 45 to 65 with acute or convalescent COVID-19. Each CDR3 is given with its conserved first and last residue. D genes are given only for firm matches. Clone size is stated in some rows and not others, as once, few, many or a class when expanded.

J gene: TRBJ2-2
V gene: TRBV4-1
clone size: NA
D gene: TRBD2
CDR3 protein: CASSQVLAGVWTGELFF
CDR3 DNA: TGCGCCAGCAGCCAAGTCTTAGCGGGAGTATGGACCGGGGAGCTGTTTTTT

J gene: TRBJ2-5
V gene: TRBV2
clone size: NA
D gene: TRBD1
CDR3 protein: CASQDRAQETQYF
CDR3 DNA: TGTGCCAGCCAGGACAGGGCCCAAGAGACCCAGTACTTC

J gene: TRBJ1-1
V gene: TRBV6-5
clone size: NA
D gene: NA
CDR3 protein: CASSYSPTGNTEAFF
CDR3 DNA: TGTGCCAGCAGTTACTCACCGACAGGGAACACTGAAGCTTTCTTT

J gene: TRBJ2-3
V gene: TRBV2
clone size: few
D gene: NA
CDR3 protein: CASRPFGDTQYF
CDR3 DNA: TGTGCCAGCCGTCCATTCGGGGATACGCAGTATTTT

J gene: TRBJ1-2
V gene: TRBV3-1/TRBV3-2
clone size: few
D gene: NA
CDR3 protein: CASSQVGLSLGDGYTF
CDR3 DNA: TGTGCCAGCAGCCAAGTGGGACTCTCACTAGGGGATGGCTACACCTTC

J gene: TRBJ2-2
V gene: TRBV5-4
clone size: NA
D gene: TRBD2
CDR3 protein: CASSRTSDTGELFF
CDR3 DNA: TGTGCCAGCAGCCGGACTAGCGATACCGGGGAGCTGTTTTTT

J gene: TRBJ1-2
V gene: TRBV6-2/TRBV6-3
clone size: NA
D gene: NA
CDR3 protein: CASSRGHGYTF
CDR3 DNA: TGTGCCAGCAGTCGGGGTCATGGCTACACCTTC

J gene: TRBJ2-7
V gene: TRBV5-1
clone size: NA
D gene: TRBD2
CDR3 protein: CASRDPSGLAGEQYF
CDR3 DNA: TGCGCCAGCAGGGATCCGTCGGGACTAGCGGGCGAGCAGTACTTC

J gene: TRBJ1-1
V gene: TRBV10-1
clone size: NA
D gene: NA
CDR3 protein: CASSESGYTEAFF
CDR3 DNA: TGCGCCAGCAGTGAGTCCGGGTACACTGAAGCTTTCTTT

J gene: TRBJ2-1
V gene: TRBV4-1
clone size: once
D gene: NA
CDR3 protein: CASSRGAGYFSPSNEQFF
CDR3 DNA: TGCGCCAGCAGCCGAGGAGCGGGCTATTTTTCGCCTAGTAATGAGCAGTTCTTC

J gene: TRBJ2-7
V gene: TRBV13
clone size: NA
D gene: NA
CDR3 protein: CASTYGLSSYEQYF
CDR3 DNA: TGTGCCAGCACCTACGGACTGAGCTCCTACGAGCAGTACTTC

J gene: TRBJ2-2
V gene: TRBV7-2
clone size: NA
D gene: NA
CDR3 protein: CASSLGRGTTGELFF
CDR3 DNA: TGTGCCAGCAGCTTAGGCAGGGGAACGACCGGGGAGCTGTTTTTT

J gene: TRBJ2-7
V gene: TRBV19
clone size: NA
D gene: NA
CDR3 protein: CASSIAGQGSYEQYF
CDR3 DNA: TGTGCCAGTAGTATAGCGGGACAAGGTTCCTACGAGCAGTACTTC

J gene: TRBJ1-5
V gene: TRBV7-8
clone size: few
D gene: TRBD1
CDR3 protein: CASSLGQGEEPQHF
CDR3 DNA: TGTGCCAGCAGCCTGGGACAGGGAGAGGAGCCCCAGCATTTT

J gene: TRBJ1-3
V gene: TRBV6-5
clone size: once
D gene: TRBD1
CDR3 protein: CASSRDRGSGNTIYF
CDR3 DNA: TGTGCCAGCAGTAGGGACAGGGGATCGGGAAACACCATATATTTT

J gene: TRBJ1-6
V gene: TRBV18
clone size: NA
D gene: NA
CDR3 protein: CASSPDFNSPLHF
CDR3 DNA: TGTGCCAGCTCACCGGACTTTAATTCACCCCTCCACTTT

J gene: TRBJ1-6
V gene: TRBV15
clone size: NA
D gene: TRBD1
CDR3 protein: CATSSWTGAIGSPLHF
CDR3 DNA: TGTGCCACCAGCAGCTGGACAGGGGCTATCGGTTCACCCCTCCACTTT

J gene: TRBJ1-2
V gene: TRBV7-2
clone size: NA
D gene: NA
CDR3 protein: CASSFDSPLYGYTF
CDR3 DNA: TGTGCCAGCAGCTTCGACAGTCCCCTTTATGGCTACACCTTC

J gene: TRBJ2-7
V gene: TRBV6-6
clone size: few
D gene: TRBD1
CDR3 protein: CASNPGQGSYEQYF
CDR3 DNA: TGTGCCAGCAATCCGGGACAGGGGTCCTACGAGCAGTACTTC

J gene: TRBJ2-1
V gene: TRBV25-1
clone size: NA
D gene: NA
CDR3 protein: CASGRDPNEQFF
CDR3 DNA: TGTGCCAGCGGCAGGGATCCGAATGAGCAGTTCTTC

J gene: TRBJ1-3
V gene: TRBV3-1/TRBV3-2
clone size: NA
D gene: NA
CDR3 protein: CASSQNAGAGNTIYF
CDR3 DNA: TGTGCCAGCAGCCAAAATGCGGGTGCTGGAAACACCATATATTTT

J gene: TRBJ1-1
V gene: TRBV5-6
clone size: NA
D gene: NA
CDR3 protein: CASSLQDRQNTEAFF
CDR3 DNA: TGTGCCAGCAGCCTCCAAGACAGGCAGAACACTGAAGCTTTCTTT